One sample yielded the 19 T cell receptor beta chains listed below, sequenced in a study of cytotoxic CD8 clonotypes in ibrutinib-treated CLL. Clones were sequenced by immunoSEQ multiplex PCR, and TCRdb holds only the in-frame ones, with some missing. The table records approximately 100,000 clones, more than 55% of them present only once. Sequenced here: PBMCs, sampled after 24 months of ibrutinib treatment. The receptor source for this set is a human donor with chronic lymphocytic leukemia.

The V gene is TRBV14, the J gene TRBJ2-1, with 8 bases fitting TRBD2. Germline assignment: CDR1 SGHDN and CDR2 FVKESK. V gave up 6 bases and J gave up 5 bases; unmatched junction bases: 6. The CDR3 sequence is 14 residues long. The CDR3 is CASRATSGNNEQFF. For the CDR3, the DNA is TGTGCCAGCAGGGCTACTAGCGGAAACAATGAGCAGTTCTTC.

V is TRBV25-1 and J is TRBJ1-2; TRBD1 agrees at 8 bases. V dropped 6 bases and J dropped 6; count of bases not matched to a gene: 6. This CDR3 has 13 residues. Germline loops: CDR1 MGHDK, CDR2 SYGVNS. The chain's CDR3 is CASRQDRVDGYTF. CDR3 bases: TGTGCCAGCAGACAGGACAGGGTGGATGGCTACACCTTC.

This clone occurred a few times. The genes are TRBV5-1 and TRBJ1-2; D is unclear. The CDR3 is 14 residues long. Germline lookup yields CDR1 SGHRS and CDR2 YFSETQ. Trimming pared 4 bases from V and 4 bases from J, leaving 14 bases between. CDR3 amino acids: CASSPNAESYGYTF. The CDR3 region has the DNA TGCGCCAGCAGCCCGAACGCAGAGAGCTATGGCTACACCTTC.

This sequence joins TRBV11-1 and TRBJ2-7; 9 nucleotides line up with TRBD1. The CDR3 loop spans 13 amino acids. Trimming removed 8 bases from V and 1 base from J; junction bases left unmatched: 3. Germline values: CDR1 SGHAT, CDR2 FQDESV (reference sequence). The CDR3: CASRQGVSYEQYF. The CDR3 DNA sequence: TGTGCCAGCCGACAGGGGGTATCCTACGAGCAGTACTTC.

The chain employs TRBV5-4 and TRBJ1-2; 7 nucleotides line up with TRBD1. The CDR3 consists of 14 residues. V was clipped by 0 bases and J by 2 bases; unmatched bases: 1. From germline, CDR1 is SGHNT and CDR2 YYREEE (reference sequence). For the CDR3, the DNA is TGTGCCAGCAGCTTGGGACAGGGAAACTATGGCTACACCTTC. Residues: CASSLGQGNYGYTF.

Concerning this clone itself: A read error may produce the germline difference seen at one junction end. The chain couples TRBV2 to TRBJ2-5; 9 bases agree with TRBD2. Germline CDR1 SNHLY, CDR2 FYNNEI. The CDR3 totals 11 residues. The CDR3 sequence is CASSVSAGGDF. The CDR3 nucleotides read TGTGCCAGCAGTGTCTCAGCGGGGGGAGACTTC.

The chain carries TRBV7-2 and TRBJ2-7, with a possible D match to TRBD1 (6 bases). This CDR3 has 15 amino acids. Germline lookup yields CDR1 SGHTA and CDR2 FQGNSA. V was cut by 5 bases and J by 2 bases, with 16 bases left in between. Here the CDR3 reads CASSQPDRRPYEQYF. The CDR3 DNA sequence: TGTGCCAGCAGCCAACCCGACAGGCGGCCCTACGAGCAGTACTTC. The whole variable domain, filled in from reference TRBV7-2 and TRBJ2-7, reads GAGVSQSPSNKVTEKGKDVELRCDPISGHTALYWYRQSLGQGLEFLIYFQGNSAPDKSGLPSDRFSAERTGGSVSTLTIQRTQQEDSAVYLCASSQPDRRPYEQYFGPGTRLTVT.

This chain uses TRBV7-9 with TRBJ2-1, with D tentatively TRBD1 or TRBD2 (6 bases each). Germline CDR1 is SEHNR and CDR2 is FQNEAQ (reference sequence). This CDR3 contains 15 residues. Between the trimmed V and J ends, which lost 5 bases and 0 bases, there was a span of 11 bases. The CDR3 DNA reads as TGTGCCAGCAGCGGAGGGGGGAGCTCCTACAATGAGCAGTTCTTC. This codes for CASSGGGSSYNEQFF. Full variable domain (missing parts from reference TRBV7-9 and TRBJ2-1): DTGVSQNPRHKITKRGQNVTFRCDPISEHNRLYWYRQTLGQGPEFLTYFQNEAQLEKSRLLSDRFSAERPKGSFSTLEIQRTEQGDSAMYLCASSGGGSSYNEQFFGPGTRLTVL.

The chain has TRBV9 and TRBJ2-2; the D gene could be TRBD1 or TRBD2 (5 bases each). Trimming pared 6 bases from V and 0 bases from J, leaving 9 bases between. CDR1 and CDR2 (germline): SGDLS, YYNGEE. The CDR3 has 14 amino acids. This CDR3 reads CASTSGPNTGELFF. The CDR3 region has the DNA TGTGCCAGCACCTCGGGGCCGAACACCGGGGAGCTGTTTTTT. The whole variable domain, remainder taken from reference TRBV9 and TRBJ2-2, is DSGVTQTPKHLITATGQRVTLRCSPRSGDLSVYWYQQSLDQGLQFLIQYYNGEERAKGNILERFSAQQFPDLHSELNLSSLELGDSALYFCASTSGPNTGELFFGEGSRLTVL.

With respect to this clone: A much larger clonotype is one base distant, so this may be a read error. Additional DNA sequences in this sample encode the identical CDR3. V usage is TRBV7-3 and J usage is TRBJ2-6, with D possibly matching TRBD1 (5 bases). Germline V lookup: CDR1 SGHTA, CDR2 FQGTGA. The CDR3 runs to 16 residues. This chain's CDR3 is CASSFTGSSGANVLTF. DNA for the CDR3: TGTGCCAGCAGCTTTACAGGTTCCTCTGGAGCCAACGTCCTGACTTTC.

Notes on this clone: One end of the junction does not line up with germline, which may come from a read error. The V call is TRBV28, the J call TRBJ1-6; D remains unclear. Germline V lookup: CDR1 MDHEN, CDR2 SYDVKM. The CDR3 sequence is 13 residues long. CDR3: CASSLLNNSPLHF. As DNA, the CDR3 is TGTGCCAGCAGCTTATTAAACAATTCACCCCTCCACTTT.

This clone occurred a few times. As DNA, the CDR3 is TGTGCCAGCAGCTCCACAGGGACGGGTCAGCCCCAGCATTTT. It encodes CASSSTGTGQPQHF. The chain is built from TRBV2 and TRBJ1-5; maybe TRBD1 (6 bases). V gave up 6 bases and J gave up 6 bases, with 15 bases separating them. Germline assignment: CDR1 SNHLY and CDR2 FYNNEI. The CDR3 loop spans 14 amino acids.

V is TRBV7-2 and J is TRBJ2-1; 9 bases are a match to TRBD1. Germline-derived CDR1 and CDR2 are SGHTA and FQGNSA. With 4 bases clipped from V and 5 bases from J, the junction kept 6 bases outside the gene matches. The CDR3 spans 15 residues. The CDR3 sequence: CASSSRDRDNNEQFF. The CDR3 DNA sequence: TGTGCCAGCAGCTCCCGGGACAGGGACAACAATGAGCAGTTCTTC.

This chain joins TRBV15 and TRBJ2-5, with D possibly being TRBD2 (6 bases). The germline CDR1 and CDR2 sequences are LNHNV and YYDKDF (reference sequence). V lost 3 bases and J lost 2, with 19 bases in between. This CDR3 spans 17 amino acids. The CDR3 coding sequence is TGTGCCACCAGCAGGTACCCATCCTCTGCGGGGCAAGAGACCCAGTACTTC. This encodes CATSRYPSSAGQETQYF.

As to this clone: At one of its ends the junction is not consistent with the germline gene, which may arise from a read error. V gene TRBV7-7 combines with J gene TRBJ2-7, with 11 bases aligning to TRBD1. Per germline, CDR1 SSHAT and CDR2 FNYEAQ (reference sequence). The CDR3 loop spans 14 amino acids. CDR3 residues: CASSLGQGASEQYF. Written as DNA, the CDR3 is TGTGCTAGCAGCTTAGGACAGGGGGCCTCCGAGCAGTACTTC. Combining the CDR3 with reference TRBV7-7 and TRBJ2-7 gives the whole variable domain GAGVSQSPRYKVTKRGQDVTLRCDPISSHATLYWYQQALGQGPEFLTYFNYEAQPDKSGLPSDRFSAERPEGSISTLTIQRTEQRDSAMYRCASSLGQGASEQYFGPGTRLTVT.

The rearrangement uses TRBV9 and TRBJ1-6; 11 positions agree with TRBD1. From germline, CDR1 is SGDLS and CDR2 YYNGEE. The length of the CDR3 is 15 residues. Trimming at V came to 10 bases and at J to 10 bases, leaving 13 bases not matched to a gene. CDR3: CALSRWTGGRSPLHF. The CDR3 region has the DNA TGTGCCCTGAGCCGGTGGACAGGGGGCAGGTCACCCCTCCACTTT.

The J gene is TRBJ2-5, the V gene TRBV6-6, with TRBD1 as a possible D gene (5 bases). The V end was cut by 6 bases, the J end by 4 bases, with 12 bases between. There are 13 residues in the CDR3. The germline CDR1 and CDR2 sequences are MNHNY and SVGAGI (reference sequence). The CDR3 nucleotides are TGTGCCAGCAGGGCCAGGGCTGGAGAGACCCAGTACTTC. It is translated as CASRARAGETQYF.

The chain uses TRBV29-1 and TRBJ2-1, with D possibly matching TRBD1 (6 bases). CDR1 is SQVTM, CDR2 ANQGSEA, per germline. The CDR3 runs 15 residues. Trimming shortened V by 7 bases and J by 1 base, and 17 bases separated the two germline ends. CDR3: CSGSKVQGSYNEQFF. As DNA, the CDR3 is TGCAGCGGATCCAAAGTACAGGGATCCTACAATGAGCAGTTCTTC.

The chain couples TRBV27 to TRBJ2-7, with D unresolved. There are 13 residues in the CDR3. V lost 2 bases to trimming and J lost 5 bases, with 10 bases between them. Germline assignment: CDR1 MNHEY and CDR2 SMNVEV (reference sequence). The CDR3 DNA reads as TGTGCCAGCAGTTTAACAGAAGGAAACGAGCAGTACTTC. Translation gives CASSLTEGNEQYF.